The text below deals with one T cell receptor (beta chain). The antigen remains unidentified. These data are taken from a study of CD8 T cells in ankylosing spondylitis. The study, taken as a whole, reports: Reportedly, significant enrichment of disease-linked clones occurred in matched ankylosing spondylitis synovial fluid. Earlier reports found some motif variants in synovial fluid and blood in reactive arthritis. Among TCR beta sequences, a motif of roughly 8 highly homologous variants appeared characteristic of ankylosing spondylitis blood.

V was pared by 6 bases and J by 0 bases, with 10 bases of the junction left unmatched. The CDR3 sequence is 15 residues long. CDR1 DFQATT and CDR2 SNEGSKA come from the germline V gene (reference sequence). Using quantitative 5'-RACE with molecular barcodes, the authors made TCR beta libraries. One entry per CDR3 protein, called by TCRdb with MiXCR from the 5' RACE reads. In the table there are hundreds of thousands of distinct CDR3 sequences, 9.5% to 15% of which are singletons. This chain connects TRBV20-1 to TRBJ1-1; 7 bases map to TRBD1. The sample taken for sequencing was blood, either unsorted or a sorted T cell fraction (not recorded which). The TCR comes from a male donor with ankylosing spondylitis. The CDR3 region is CSARAGGYVNTEAFF. For the CDR3, the DNA is TGCAGTGCCCGCGCAGGGGGTTACGTGAACACTGAAGCTTTCTTT.